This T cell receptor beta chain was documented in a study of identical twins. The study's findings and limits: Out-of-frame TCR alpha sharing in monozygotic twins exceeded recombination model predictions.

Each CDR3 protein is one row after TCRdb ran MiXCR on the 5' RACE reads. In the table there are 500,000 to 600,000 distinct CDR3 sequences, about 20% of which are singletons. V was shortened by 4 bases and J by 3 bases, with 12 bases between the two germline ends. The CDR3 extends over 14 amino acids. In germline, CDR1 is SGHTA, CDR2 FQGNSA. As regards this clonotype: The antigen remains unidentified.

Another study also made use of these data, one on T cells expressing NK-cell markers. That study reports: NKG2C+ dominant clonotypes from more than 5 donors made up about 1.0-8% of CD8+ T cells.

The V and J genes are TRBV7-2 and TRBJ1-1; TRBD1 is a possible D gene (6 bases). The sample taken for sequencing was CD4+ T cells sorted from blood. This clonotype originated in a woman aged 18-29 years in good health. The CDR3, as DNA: TGTGCCAGCAGCTCACAGGGATTTGACACTGAAGCTTTCTTT. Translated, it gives CASSSQGFDTEAFF.